One T cell receptor beta chain is described in this entry. Its antigen is not identified. Genomic DNA (from each subset) was split evenly across several immunoSEQ plates. Using immunoSEQ multiplex PCR, the repertoire was profiled, and TCRdb retains in-frame clones only, with some absent. The sample comprises about 2.4 million clones, roughly 93% of which are singletons, and about 0.34% rests with the top ten. CD4+ cells yielded CD45RA+ naive and CD45RA-negative memory subsets. This sample is drawn from a study of shared clonotypes between healthy human individuals. Study-level information: CD4 naive and CD4 memory each took three plates per donor, while CD8 naive took two and CD8 memory one.

Study outcomes and limitations: It was observed that approximately 5% of naive CD4 clonotypes were shared across several donors.

Sequences were obtained from naive CD4+ T cells from PBMCs. The subset was: CD45RA+ positively selected. The receptor's source is a man between 18 and 35 years old in good health. Some clones in this sample may be carry-over from other donors' samples.

Here the CDR3 reads CSASVQPQHF. In DNA, the CDR3 is TGCAGTGCTAGTGTACAGCCCCAGCATTTT. This chain joins TRBV20-1 and TRBJ1-5; no clear D gene. There are 10 residues in the CDR3. V was pared by 3 bases and J by 7 bases, with 4 bases between. Germline CDR1 DFQATT, CDR2 SNEGSKA (reference sequence).